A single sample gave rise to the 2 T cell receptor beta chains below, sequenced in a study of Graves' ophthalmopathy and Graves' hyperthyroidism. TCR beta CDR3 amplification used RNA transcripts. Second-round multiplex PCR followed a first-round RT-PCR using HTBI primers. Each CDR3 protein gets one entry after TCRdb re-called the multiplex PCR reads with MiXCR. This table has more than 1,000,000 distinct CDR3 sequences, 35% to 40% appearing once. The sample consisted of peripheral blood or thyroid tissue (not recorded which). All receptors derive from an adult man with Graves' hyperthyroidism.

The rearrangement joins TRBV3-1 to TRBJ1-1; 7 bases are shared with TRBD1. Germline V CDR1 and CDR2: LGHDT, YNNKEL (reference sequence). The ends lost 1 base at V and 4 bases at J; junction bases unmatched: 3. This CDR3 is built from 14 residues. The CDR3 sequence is CASSQGNRGTEAFF. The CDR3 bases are TGTGCCAGCAGCCAAGGGAACAGGGGCACTGAAGCTTTCTTT.

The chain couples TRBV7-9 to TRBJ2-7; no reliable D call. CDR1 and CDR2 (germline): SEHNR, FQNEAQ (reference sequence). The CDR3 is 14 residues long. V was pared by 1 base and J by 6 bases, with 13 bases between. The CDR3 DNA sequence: TGTGCCAGCAGCTTAGGACTTCCACCGGGCGAGCAGTACTTC. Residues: CASSLGLPPGEQYF.